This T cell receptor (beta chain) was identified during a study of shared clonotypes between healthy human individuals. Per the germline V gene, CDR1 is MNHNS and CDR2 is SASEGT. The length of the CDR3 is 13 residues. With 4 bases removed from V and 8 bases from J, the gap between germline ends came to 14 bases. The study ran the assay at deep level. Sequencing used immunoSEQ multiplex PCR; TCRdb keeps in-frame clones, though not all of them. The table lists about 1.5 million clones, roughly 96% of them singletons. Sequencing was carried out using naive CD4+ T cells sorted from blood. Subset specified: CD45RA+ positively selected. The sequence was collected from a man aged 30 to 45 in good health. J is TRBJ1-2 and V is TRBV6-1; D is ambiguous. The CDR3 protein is CASSADMIFGYTF. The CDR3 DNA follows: TGTGCCAGCAGTGCAGACATGATTTTCGGCTACACCTTC.